Detailed here is one TCR beta chain. The antigen is undetermined. The sample is drawn from a study of vaccination and CD4 T cells after COVID-19. The CDR3 is 15 residues long. From germline, CDR1 is LNHDA and CDR2 SQIVND (reference sequence). V shed 7 bases, J shed 1 base, and the junction held 9 bases outside the gene matches. Cultured CD4+ T cell DNA was sequenced using the Oncomine TCR Beta short-read assay. Genomic DNA from cultured CD4+ T cells was extracted. TCRdb passed the PCR reads through MiXCR, listing each CDR3 protein once. The sample shows some 10,000 distinct CDR3 sequences, under 35% of them seen only once. As to treatment: roughly nine-day PBMC culture with coronavirus spike peptide pools or control peptides (ViraFEST assay). CD4+ T-cell collection from the unexposed donor predated the COVID-19 pandemic (2011-2018).

Sequencing input: CD4+ T cells from blood, cultured in vitro. The J gene is TRBJ1-2, the V gene TRBV19; 7 bases agree with TRBD1. The receptor comes from a human donor in good health. DNA of the CDR3: TGTGCCAGTACGTTAATCGGACAGGTTAACTATGGCTACACCTTC. Encoded protein: CASTLIGQVNYGYTF.